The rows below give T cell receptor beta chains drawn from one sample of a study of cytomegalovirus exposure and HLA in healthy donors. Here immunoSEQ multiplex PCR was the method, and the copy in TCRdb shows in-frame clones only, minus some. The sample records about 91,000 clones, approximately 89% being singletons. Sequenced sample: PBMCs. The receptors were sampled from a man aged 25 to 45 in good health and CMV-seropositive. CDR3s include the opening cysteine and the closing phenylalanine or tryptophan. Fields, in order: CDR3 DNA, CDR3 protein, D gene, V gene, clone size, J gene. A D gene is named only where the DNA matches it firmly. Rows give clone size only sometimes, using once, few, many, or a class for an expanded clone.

CDR3nt: TGTGCCAGCAGTCCCGTTCGTAGGGGACTAGCGGCGAACACCGGGGAGCTGTTTTTT
CDR3aa: CASSPVRRGLAANTGELFF
d_gene: TRBD2
v_gene: TRBV7-8
abundance: .
j_gene: TRBJ2-2

CDR3nt: TGTGCCTGGGACAGATTCTCCTACGAGCAGTACTTC
CDR3aa: CAWDRFSYEQYF
d_gene: .
v_gene: TRBV30
abundance: .
j_gene: TRBJ2-7

CDR3nt: TGTGCCAGCAGCTTCAATGAGATGGCCGGGGAGCTGTTTTTT
CDR3aa: CASSFNEMAGELFF
d_gene: .
v_gene: TRBV7-9
abundance: .
j_gene: TRBJ2-2

CDR3nt: TGTGCCAGCAGCGTAGGAACAGGGATCCCTGGCTACACCTTC
CDR3aa: CASSVGTGIPGYTF
d_gene: .
v_gene: TRBV9
abundance: few
j_gene: TRBJ1-2

CDR3nt: TGCGCCAGCAGCCAATGGACTAGCGGGAGTGAGACCCAGTACTTC
CDR3aa: CASSQWTSGSETQYF
d_gene: TRBD2
v_gene: TRBV4-1
abundance: .
j_gene: TRBJ2-5

CDR3nt: TGTGCCAGCAGTTTTTTAAGGGGTCGGGAGGGCAATTCCGGGGAGCTGTTTTTT
CDR3aa: CASSFLRGREGNSGELFF
d_gene: TRBD2
v_gene: TRBV28
abundance: .
j_gene: TRBJ2-2

CDR3nt: TGCGCCAGCAGCCGAAGCCCGGGACAGGGGGCGGACAATGAGCAGTTCTTC
CDR3aa: CASSRSPGQGADNEQFF
d_gene: TRBD1
v_gene: TRBV4-1
abundance: .
j_gene: TRBJ2-1

CDR3nt: TGTGCCAGCAGAACAGGGAGCACCGGGGAGCTGTTTTTT
CDR3aa: CASRTGSTGELFF
d_gene: .
v_gene: TRBV27
abundance: once
j_gene: TRBJ2-2

CDR3nt: TGCGCCAGCAGCCCGGCGGGTAGCGCCGTGCCCCCGAGCACCGGGGAGCTGTTTTTT
CDR3aa: CASSPAGSAVPPSTGELFF
d_gene: .
v_gene: TRBV5-1
abundance: .
j_gene: TRBJ2-2

CDR3nt: TGCGCCAGCGGTCCGTATCCTTTAGGGACAGGGGGCGCTGGGGCCAACGTCCTGACTTTC
CDR3aa: CASGPYPLGTGGAGANVLTF
d_gene: TRBD1
v_gene: TRBV5-1
abundance: .
j_gene: TRBJ2-6

CDR3nt: TGCAGCGGCAGGGTCAGCACAGATACGCAGTATTTT
CDR3aa: CSGRVSTDTQYF
d_gene: .
v_gene: TRBV29-1
abundance: few
j_gene: TRBJ2-3

CDR3nt: TGCGCCAGCAGTAAAGGGGTTCAAGAGACCCAGTACTTC
CDR3aa: CASSKGVQETQYF
d_gene: .
v_gene: TRBV5-1
abundance: .
j_gene: TRBJ2-5

CDR3nt: TGTGCCATCAGTGAATTTCCGGGACATTCCTACGAGCAGTACTTC
CDR3aa: CAISEFPGHSYEQYF
d_gene: .
v_gene: TRBV10-3
abundance: .
j_gene: TRBJ2-7

CDR3nt: TGTGCCAGCAGTTTATCAGGGACAGGGGCTCACGAGCAGTACTTC
CDR3aa: CASSLSGTGAHEQYF
d_gene: TRBD1
v_gene: TRBV27
abundance: .
j_gene: TRBJ2-7

CDR3nt: TGTGCCAGTAGTGGTACAGGGGGCAATCAGCCCCAGCATTTT
CDR3aa: CASSGTGGNQPQHF
d_gene: TRBD1
v_gene: TRBV19
abundance: once
j_gene: TRBJ1-5

CDR3nt: TGCGCCAGCAGCCTTCCCCCTGCTAGGGGGCCCTCTGGAAACACCATATATTTT
CDR3aa: CASSLPPARGPSGNTIYF
d_gene: TRBD1
v_gene: TRBV5-1
abundance: .
j_gene: TRBJ1-3

CDR3nt: TGTGCCAGCAGCTTATTCGGCCAGGGGGCGCGGCGGTATGGCTACACCTTC
CDR3aa: CASSLFGQGARRYGYTF
d_gene: TRBD1
v_gene: TRBV7-9
abundance: .
j_gene: TRBJ1-2

CDR3nt: TGTGCCAGCAGTGAAGGTGGGCGGGACAGATATGGCTACACCTTC
CDR3aa: CASSEGGRDRYGYTF
d_gene: TRBD1
v_gene: TRBV6-1
abundance: .
j_gene: TRBJ1-2

CDR3nt: TGTGCCAGCAGCCCCTCTGGGCTAGCGGGAAACAATGAGCAGTTCTTC
CDR3aa: CASSPSGLAGNNEQFF
d_gene: TRBD2
v_gene: TRBV5-4
abundance: .
j_gene: TRBJ2-1

CDR3nt: TGTGCCAGCAGTCCCGCGGGGACTAGAGGTTACGAGCAGTACTTC
CDR3aa: CASSPAGTRGYEQYF
d_gene: TRBD2
v_gene: TRBV5-4
abundance: .
j_gene: TRBJ2-7

CDR3nt: TGTGCCAGTAGTATCCGGAGGATTCAGCCCCAGCATTTT
CDR3aa: CASSIRRIQPQHF
d_gene: .
v_gene: TRBV19
abundance: .
j_gene: TRBJ1-5

CDR3nt: TGTGCCAGCAGCTTAGCTAGGACACCTGGGGCCAACGTCCTGACTTTC
CDR3aa: CASSLARTPGANVLTF
d_gene: .
v_gene: TRBV7-8
abundance: .
j_gene: TRBJ2-6

CDR3nt: TGTGCCTCCGGGTATGGAGATACGCAGTATTTT
CDR3aa: CASGYGDTQYF
d_gene: .
v_gene: TRBV10-3
abundance: once
j_gene: TRBJ2-3

CDR3nt: TGTGCCAGCAGTTTCCTAGGGGCCCAAGAGACCCAGTACTTC
CDR3aa: CASSFLGAQETQYF
d_gene: .
v_gene: TRBV27
abundance: .
j_gene: TRBJ2-5

CDR3nt: TGTGCCAGCAGCCCACGGGACTATTCATCAGATACGCAGTATTTT
CDR3aa: CASSPRDYSSDTQYF
d_gene: TRBD2
v_gene: TRBV5-5
abundance: .
j_gene: TRBJ2-3

CDR3nt: TGTGCCAGCAGCTTTCTGGAACTAACCTACGAGCAGTACTTC
CDR3aa: CASSFLELTYEQYF
d_gene: .
v_gene: TRBV11-2
abundance: .
j_gene: TRBJ2-7

CDR3nt: TGTGCCAGCAGCTTAGGACAGGGCGTGAACACTGAAGCTTTCTTT
CDR3aa: CASSLGQGVNTEAFF
d_gene: TRBD1
v_gene: TRBV7-9
abundance: .
j_gene: TRBJ1-1

CDR3nt: TGTGCCAGCAGCTTAGGTGCAGGGCTGCCCTACGAGCAGTACTTC
CDR3aa: CASSLGAGLPYEQYF
d_gene: .
v_gene: TRBV7-9
abundance: .
j_gene: TRBJ2-7

CDR3nt: TGTGCCAGCAGTTTTGGTCAGGGGATATACAATGAGCAGTTCTTC
CDR3aa: CASSFGQGIYNEQFF
d_gene: .
v_gene: TRBV28
abundance: .
j_gene: TRBJ2-1

CDR3nt: TGTGCCAGCAGCCGGCGGACAGGGTCATACAATGAGCAGTTCTTC
CDR3aa: CASSRRTGSYNEQFF
d_gene: TRBD1
v_gene: TRBV7-9
abundance: .
j_gene: TRBJ2-1

CDR3nt: TGTGCCAGCAGCGTTGGTCAGTCAGATACGCAGTATTTT
CDR3aa: CASSVGQSDTQYF
d_gene: .
v_gene: TRBV11-3
abundance: .
j_gene: TRBJ2-3

CDR3nt: TGCGCCAGCAGCTTGGACGCGTCCTACGAGCAGTACTTC
CDR3aa: CASSLDASYEQYF
d_gene: .
v_gene: TRBV5-1
abundance: once
j_gene: TRBJ2-7

CDR3nt: TGTGCCAGTGCGGATGCCAGTTGGGAGCCCCAGCATTTT
CDR3aa: CASADASWEPQHF
d_gene: .
v_gene: TRBV27
abundance: .
j_gene: TRBJ1-5

CDR3nt: TGTGCCAGCAGCTTAGAGGGGTATTGGGGCACAGATACGCAGTATTTT
CDR3aa: CASSLEGYWGTDTQYF
d_gene: .
v_gene: TRBV7-2
abundance: .
j_gene: TRBJ2-3

CDR3nt: TGTGCCAGCAAGACAGCGGGGAATCAAGAGACCCAGTACTTC
CDR3aa: CASKTAGNQETQYF
d_gene: TRBD2
v_gene: TRBV28
abundance: .
j_gene: TRBJ2-5

CDR3nt: TGTGCCAGCAGCAGGACTAGCCAAGAGACCCAGTACTTC
CDR3aa: CASSRTSQETQYF
d_gene: TRBD2
v_gene: TRBV7-9
abundance: .
j_gene: TRBJ2-5

CDR3nt: TGTGCCAGCAGTTTACAGGGGTCAGATACGCAGTATTTT
CDR3aa: CASSLQGSDTQYF
d_gene: .
v_gene: TRBV27
abundance: .
j_gene: TRBJ2-3